This T cell receptor beta chain was identified during a study of cytomegalovirus exposure and HLA in healthy donors. This clone has a single count. The PCR employed 60 Vbeta primers together with 13 Jbeta primers. Profiled with immunoSEQ multiplex PCR; TCRdb holds only in-frame clones, not every one. The sample carries roughly 190,000 clones, about three quarters recorded once. The CDR3 spans 17 residues. Germline V gene data show CDR1 as SGDLS and CDR2 as YYNGEE. V shed 4 bases and J 6 bases; nucleotides not matched to a gene: 14. In nominal health when sampled, donors likely had unrecorded immune exposures nonetheless.

The sample taken for sequencing was PBMCs. V is TRBV9 and J is TRBJ2-3; 10 bases are shared with TRBD1. This clonotype originated in a woman under 40 in good health and CMV-seropositive. DNA for the CDR3: TGTGCCAGCAGCCTTCCGCGGACAGGGGGAGGCGAGGATACGCAGTATTTT. Residues: CASSLPRTGGGEDTQYF.